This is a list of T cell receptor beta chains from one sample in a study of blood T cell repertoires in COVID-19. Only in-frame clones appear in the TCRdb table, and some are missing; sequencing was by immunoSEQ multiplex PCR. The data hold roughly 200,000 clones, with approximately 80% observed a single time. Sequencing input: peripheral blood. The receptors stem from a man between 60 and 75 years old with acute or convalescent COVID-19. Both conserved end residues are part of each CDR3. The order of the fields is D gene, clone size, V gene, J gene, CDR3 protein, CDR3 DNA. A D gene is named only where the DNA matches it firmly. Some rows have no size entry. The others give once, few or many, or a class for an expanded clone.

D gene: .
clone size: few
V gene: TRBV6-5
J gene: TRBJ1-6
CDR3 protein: CASSYSQGRASPLHF
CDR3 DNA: TGTGCCAGCAGTTACTCCCAGGGTCGGGCTTCACCCCTCCACTTT

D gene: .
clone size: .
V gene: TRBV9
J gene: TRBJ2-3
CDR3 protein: CASGGAGAAILSTDTQYF
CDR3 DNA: TGTGCCAGCGGAGGGGCGGGGGCCGCCATCCTTAGCACAGATACGCAGTATTTT

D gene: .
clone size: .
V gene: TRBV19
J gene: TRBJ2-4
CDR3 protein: CASSIDPAGKDIQYF
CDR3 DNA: TGTGCCAGTAGTATAGATCCGGCAGGGAAGGACATTCAGTACTTC

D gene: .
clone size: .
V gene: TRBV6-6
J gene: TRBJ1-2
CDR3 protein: CASSYSPGVANYGYTF
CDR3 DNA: TGTGCCAGCAGTTACTCCCCAGGGGTAGCTAACTATGGCTACACCTTC

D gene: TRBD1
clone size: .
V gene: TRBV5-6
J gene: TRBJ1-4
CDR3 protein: CASSLATGGGEKLFF
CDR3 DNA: TGTGCCAGCAGCTTGGCGACAGGGGGCGGAGAAAAACTGTTTTTT

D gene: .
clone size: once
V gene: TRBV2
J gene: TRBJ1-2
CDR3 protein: CASSLEGRYGYTF
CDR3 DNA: TGTGCCAGCAGCCTCGAGGGGAGGTATGGCTACACCTTC

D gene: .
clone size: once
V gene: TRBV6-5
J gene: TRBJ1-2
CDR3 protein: CAISDGRSGGYTF
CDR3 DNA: TGTGCCATATCGGACGGGAGGTCAGGCGGCTACACCTTC

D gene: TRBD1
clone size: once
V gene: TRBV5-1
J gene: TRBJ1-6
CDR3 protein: CASSLGGQGAGDSPLHF
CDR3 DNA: TGCGCCAGCAGCCTCGGAGGACAGGGGGCTGGTGATTCACCCCTCCACTTT

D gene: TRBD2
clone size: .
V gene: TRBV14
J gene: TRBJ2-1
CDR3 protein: CASSLSGLAGVPFF
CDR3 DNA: TGTGCCAGCAGCCTCTCGGGACTAGCGGGAGTGCCGTTCTTC

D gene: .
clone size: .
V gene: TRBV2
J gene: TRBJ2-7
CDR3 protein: CATSFQGAAYEQYF
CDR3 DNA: TGTGCCACATCCTTTCAGGGCGCCGCTTACGAGCAGTACTTC

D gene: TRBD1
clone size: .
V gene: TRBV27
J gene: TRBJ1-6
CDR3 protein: CASSLSGTGVTKSPLHF
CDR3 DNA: TGTGCCAGCAGTCTCTCGGGGACAGGGGTTACGAAATCACCCCTCCACTTT

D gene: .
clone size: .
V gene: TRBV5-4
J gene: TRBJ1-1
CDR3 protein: CASSFSSEAFF
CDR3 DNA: TGTGCCAGCAGCTTTTCCAGTGAAGCTTTCTTT

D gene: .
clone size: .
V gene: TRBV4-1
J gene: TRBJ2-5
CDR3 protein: CASRARPWGRRGETQYF
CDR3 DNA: TGCGCCAGCAGGGCAAGACCCTGGGGGCGGCGTGGAGAGACCCAGTACTTC

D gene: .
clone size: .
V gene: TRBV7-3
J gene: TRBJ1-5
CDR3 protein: CASSLGLNQPQHF
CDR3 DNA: TGTGCCAGCAGCTTGGGCCTAAATCAGCCCCAGCATTTT

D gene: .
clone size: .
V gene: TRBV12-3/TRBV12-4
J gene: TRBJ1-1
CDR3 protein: CASSWGGLEAFF
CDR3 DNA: TGTGCCAGCAGTTGGGGGGGCCTTGAAGCTTTCTTT

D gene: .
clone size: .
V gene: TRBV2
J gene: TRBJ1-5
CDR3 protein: CASRDLDRSQPQHF
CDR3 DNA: TGTGCCAGCAGGGATTTAGACAGGTCACAGCCCCAGCATTTT

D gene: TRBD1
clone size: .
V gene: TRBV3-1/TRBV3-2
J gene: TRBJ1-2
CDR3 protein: CASSPLGQARANYGYTF
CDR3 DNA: TGTGCCAGCAGCCCCTTGGGACAGGCGCGAGCTAACTATGGCTACACCTTC

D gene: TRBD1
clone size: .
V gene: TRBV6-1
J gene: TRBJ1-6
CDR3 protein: CASSVMDRGYNSPLHF
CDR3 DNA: TGTGCCAGCAGTGTGATGGACAGGGGCTATAATTCACCCCTCCACTTT

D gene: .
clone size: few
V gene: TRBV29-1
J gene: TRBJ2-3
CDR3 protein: CSVGLNGVDTQYF
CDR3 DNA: TGCAGCGTTGGTCTCAACGGGGTAGATACGCAGTATTTT

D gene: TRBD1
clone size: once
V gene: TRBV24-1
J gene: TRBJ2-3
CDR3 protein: CATSDSGTGFTDTQYF
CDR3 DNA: TGTGCCACCAGTGACTCCGGGACAGGTTTCACAGATACGCAGTATTTT

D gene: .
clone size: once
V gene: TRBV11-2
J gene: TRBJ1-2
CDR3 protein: CASSTSGAYGYTF
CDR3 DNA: TGTGCCAGCAGTACCTCAGGGGCCTATGGCTACACCTTC

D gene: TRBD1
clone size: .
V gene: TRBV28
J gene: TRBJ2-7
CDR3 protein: CASSPSGTVTYEQYF
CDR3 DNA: TGTGCCAGCAGCCCCTCCGGGACAGTTACCTACGAGCAGTACTTC

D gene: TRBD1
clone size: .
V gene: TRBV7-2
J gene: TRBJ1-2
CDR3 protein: CASSLSTGGDGYTF
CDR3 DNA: TGTGCCAGCAGCCTATCCACAGGGGGCGATGGCTACACCTTC

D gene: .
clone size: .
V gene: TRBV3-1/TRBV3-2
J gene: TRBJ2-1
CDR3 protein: CASSQGGTWGNEQFF
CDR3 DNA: TGTGCCAGCAGCCAAGGAGGGACTTGGGGCAATGAGCAGTTCTTC

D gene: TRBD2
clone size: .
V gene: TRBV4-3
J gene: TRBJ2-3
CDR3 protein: CASSHQLPGGPTDTQYF
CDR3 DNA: TGCGCCAGCAGCCACCAACTTCCGGGGGGGCCAACAGATACGCAGTATTTT

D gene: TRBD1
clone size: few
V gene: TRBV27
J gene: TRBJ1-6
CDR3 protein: CASSFTGGNSPLHF
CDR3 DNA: TGTGCCAGCAGCTTTACAGGGGGAAATTCACCCCTCCACTTT

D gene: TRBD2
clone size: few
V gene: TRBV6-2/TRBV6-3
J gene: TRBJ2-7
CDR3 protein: CASSYTAQTSGGFYEQYF
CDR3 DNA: TGTGCCAGCAGTTACACGGCACAGACTAGCGGGGGCTTCTACGAGCAGTACTTC

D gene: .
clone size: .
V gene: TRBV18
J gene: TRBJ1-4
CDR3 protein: CASSPPSEGKLFF
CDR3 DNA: TGTGCCAGCTCACCACCCTCCGAGGGAAAACTGTTTTTT

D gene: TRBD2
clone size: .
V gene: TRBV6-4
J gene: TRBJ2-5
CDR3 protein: CASSDLDAPGLALEETQYF
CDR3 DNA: TGTGCCAGCAGTGACCTCGACGCTCCGGGACTAGCATTAGAAGAGACCCAGTACTTC

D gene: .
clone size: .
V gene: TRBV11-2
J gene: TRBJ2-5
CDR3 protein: CASSPPRGYRETQYF
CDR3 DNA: TGTGCCAGCAGCCCGCCAAGGGGGTACCGAGAGACCCAGTACTTC

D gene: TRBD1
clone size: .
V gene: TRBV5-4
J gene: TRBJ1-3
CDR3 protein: CASSLAGTDGNTIYF
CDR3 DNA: TGTGCCAGCAGCTTGGCCGGGACAGACGGAAACACCATATATTTT

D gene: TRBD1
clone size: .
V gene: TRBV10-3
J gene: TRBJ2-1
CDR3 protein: CAISPGQGAYNEQFF
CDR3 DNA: TGTGCCATCAGCCCGGGACAGGGGGCCTATAATGAGCAGTTCTTC

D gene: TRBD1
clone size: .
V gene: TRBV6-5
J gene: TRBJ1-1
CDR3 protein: CASSYSRTGGTEAFF
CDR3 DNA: TGTGCCAGCAGTTACTCTAGGACAGGGGGCACTGAAGCTTTCTTT

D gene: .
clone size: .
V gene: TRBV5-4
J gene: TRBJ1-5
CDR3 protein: CASSPGTSNNQPQHF
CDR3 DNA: TGTGCCAGCAGCCCCGGGACTTCGAACAATCAGCCCCAGCATTTT

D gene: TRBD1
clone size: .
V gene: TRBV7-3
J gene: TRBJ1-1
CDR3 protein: CASSLWTGGSKNTEAFF
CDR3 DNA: TGTGCCAGCAGTCTTTGGACAGGGGGCTCGAAGAACACTGAAGCTTTCTTT

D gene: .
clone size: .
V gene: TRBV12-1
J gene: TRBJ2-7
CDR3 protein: CASLYEQYF
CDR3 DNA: TGTGCCAGTCTCTACGAGCAGTACTTC

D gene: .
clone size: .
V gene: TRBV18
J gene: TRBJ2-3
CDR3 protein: CASSPLQGRTDTQYF
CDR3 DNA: TGTGCCAGCTCACCACTACAGGGGAGGACAGATACGCAGTATTTT

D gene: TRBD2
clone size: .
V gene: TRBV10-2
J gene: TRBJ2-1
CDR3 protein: CASSGLAGGPNNEQFF
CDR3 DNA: TGCGCCAGCAGCGGACTAGCGGGAGGGCCTAACAATGAGCAGTTCTTC

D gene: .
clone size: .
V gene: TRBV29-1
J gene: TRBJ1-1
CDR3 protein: CSVAWMSEGEGTEAFF
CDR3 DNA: TGCAGCGTTGCTTGGATGTCGGAGGGTGAGGGCACTGAAGCTTTCTTT

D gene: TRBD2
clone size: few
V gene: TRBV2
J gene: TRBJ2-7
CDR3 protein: CASSPLAGVPSEQYF
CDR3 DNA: TGTGCCAGCAGTCCCCTAGCGGGAGTTCCATCCGAGCAGTACTTC

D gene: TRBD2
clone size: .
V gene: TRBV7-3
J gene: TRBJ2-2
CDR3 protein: CASSLGTSGGPYAGELFF
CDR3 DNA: TGTGCCAGCAGCTTAGGGACTAGCGGGGGGCCGTACGCCGGGGAGCTGTTTTTT

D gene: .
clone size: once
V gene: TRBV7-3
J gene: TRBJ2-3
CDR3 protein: CASSLRYQDTQYF
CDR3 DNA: TGTGCCAGCAGCTTACGATATCAGGATACGCAGTATTTT

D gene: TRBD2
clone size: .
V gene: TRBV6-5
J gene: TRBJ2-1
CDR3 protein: CASNVQLAMNNEQFF
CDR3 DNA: TGTGCCAGCAACGTACAACTAGCGATGAACAATGAGCAGTTCTTC

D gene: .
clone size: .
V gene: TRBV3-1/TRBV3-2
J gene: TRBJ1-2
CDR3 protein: CASSQDIEGGYTF
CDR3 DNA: TGTGCCAGCAGCCAAGATATCGAGGGTGGCTACACCTTC

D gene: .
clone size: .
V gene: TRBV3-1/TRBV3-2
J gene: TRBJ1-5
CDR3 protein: CASSQGTASNQPQHF
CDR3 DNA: TGTGCCAGCAGCCAAGGGACAGCTAGCAATCAGCCCCAGCATTTT

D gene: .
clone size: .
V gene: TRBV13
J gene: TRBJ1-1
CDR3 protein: CASSGTDWGTEAFF
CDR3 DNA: TGTGCCAGCAGCGGCACGGACTGGGGCACTGAAGCTTTCTTT

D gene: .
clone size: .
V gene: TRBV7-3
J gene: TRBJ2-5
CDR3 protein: CASARSSQPAETQYF
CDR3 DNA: TGTGCCAGCGCTAGATCGTCCCAGCCGGCAGAGACCCAGTACTTC

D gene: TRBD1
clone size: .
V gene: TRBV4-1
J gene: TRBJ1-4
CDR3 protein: CASSQDPDRDEKLFF
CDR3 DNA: TGCGCCAGCAGCCAAGATCCGGACAGGGATGAAAAACTGTTTTTT

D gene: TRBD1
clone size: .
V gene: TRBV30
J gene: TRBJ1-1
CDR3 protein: CAWSHGQDTEAFF
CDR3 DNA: TGTGCCTGGAGCCATGGACAGGACACTGAAGCTTTCTTT

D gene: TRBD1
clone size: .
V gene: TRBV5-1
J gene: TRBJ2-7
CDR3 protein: CASSYAGQGADEQYF
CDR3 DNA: TGCGCCAGCAGCTACGCAGGACAGGGGGCCGACGAGCAGTACTTC

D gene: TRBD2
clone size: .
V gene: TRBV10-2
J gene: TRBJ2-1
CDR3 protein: CASSPSGRAGEQFF
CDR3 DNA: TGCGCCAGCAGCCCTAGCGGGAGGGCCGGTGAGCAGTTCTTC

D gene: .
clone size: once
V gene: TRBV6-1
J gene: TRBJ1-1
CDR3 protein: CASSEEGAGGAFF
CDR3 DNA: TGTGCCAGCAGTGAAGAGGGAGCGGGGGGGGCTTTCTTT

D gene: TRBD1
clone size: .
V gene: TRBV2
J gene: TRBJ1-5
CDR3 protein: CASSDRGLQPQHF
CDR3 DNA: TGTGCCAGCAGTGACAGGGGGCTTCAGCCCCAGCATTTT

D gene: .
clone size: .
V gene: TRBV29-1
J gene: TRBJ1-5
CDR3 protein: CSVAPSGDQPQHF
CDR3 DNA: TGCAGCGTTGCTCCTTCAGGGGATCAGCCCCAGCATTTT

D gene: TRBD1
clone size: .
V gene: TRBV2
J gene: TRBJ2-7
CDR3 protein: CASRRDRGGYEQYF
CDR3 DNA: TGTGCCAGCAGGAGGGACAGGGGGGGGTACGAGCAGTACTTC

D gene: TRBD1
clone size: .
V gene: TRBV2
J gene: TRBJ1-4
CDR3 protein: CASSLDRVEKLFF
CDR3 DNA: TGTGCCAGCAGTTTGGACAGGGTTGAAAAACTGTTTTTT

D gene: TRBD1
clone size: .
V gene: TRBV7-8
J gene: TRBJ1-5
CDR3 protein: CASSSGTGWDQPQHF
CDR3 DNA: TGTGCCAGCAGCTCCGGGACAGGGTGGGATCAGCCCCAGCATTTT

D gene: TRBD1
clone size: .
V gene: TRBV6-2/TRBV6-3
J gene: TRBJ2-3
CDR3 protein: CASSPDRVGPDTQYF
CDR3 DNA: TGTGCCAGCAGCCCTGACAGGGTCGGGCCAGATACGCAGTATTTT

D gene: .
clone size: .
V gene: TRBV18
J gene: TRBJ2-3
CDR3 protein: CASSTSGTSTDTQYF
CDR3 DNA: TGTGCCAGCTCAACTTCCGGGACAAGCACAGATACGCAGTATTTT

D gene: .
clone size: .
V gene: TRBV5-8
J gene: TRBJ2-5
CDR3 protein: CASSLSGLAETQYF
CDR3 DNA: TGTGCCAGCAGCTTGAGCGGGTTAGCGGAGACCCAGTACTTC